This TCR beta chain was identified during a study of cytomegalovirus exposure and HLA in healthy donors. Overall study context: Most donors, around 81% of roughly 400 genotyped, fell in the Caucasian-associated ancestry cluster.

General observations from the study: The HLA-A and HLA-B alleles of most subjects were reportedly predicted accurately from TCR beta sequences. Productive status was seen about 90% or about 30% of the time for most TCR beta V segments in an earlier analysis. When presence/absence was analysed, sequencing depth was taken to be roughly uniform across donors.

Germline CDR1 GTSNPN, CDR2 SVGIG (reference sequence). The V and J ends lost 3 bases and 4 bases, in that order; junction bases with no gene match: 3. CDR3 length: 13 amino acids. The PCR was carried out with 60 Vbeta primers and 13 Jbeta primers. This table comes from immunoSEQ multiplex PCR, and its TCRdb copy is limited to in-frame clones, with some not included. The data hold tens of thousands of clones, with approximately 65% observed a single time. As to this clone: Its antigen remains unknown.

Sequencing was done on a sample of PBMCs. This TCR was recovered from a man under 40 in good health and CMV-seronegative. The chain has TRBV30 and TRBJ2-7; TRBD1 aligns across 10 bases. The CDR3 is CAWRPGQGYEQYF. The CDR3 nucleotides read TGTGCCTGGAGGCCGGGACAGGGGTACGAGCAGTACTTC.